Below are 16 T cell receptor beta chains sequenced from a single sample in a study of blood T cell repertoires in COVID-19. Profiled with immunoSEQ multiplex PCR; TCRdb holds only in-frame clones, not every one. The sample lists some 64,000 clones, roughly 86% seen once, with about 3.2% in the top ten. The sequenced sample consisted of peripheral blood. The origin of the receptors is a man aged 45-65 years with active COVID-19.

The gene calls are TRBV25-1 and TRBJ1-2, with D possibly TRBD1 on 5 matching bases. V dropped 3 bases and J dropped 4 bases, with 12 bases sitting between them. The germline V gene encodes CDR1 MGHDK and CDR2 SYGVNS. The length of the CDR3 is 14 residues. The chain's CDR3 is CASSDWGPSYGYTF. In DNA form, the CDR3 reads TGTGCCAGCAGTGACTGGGGCCCCAGCTATGGCTACACCTTC.

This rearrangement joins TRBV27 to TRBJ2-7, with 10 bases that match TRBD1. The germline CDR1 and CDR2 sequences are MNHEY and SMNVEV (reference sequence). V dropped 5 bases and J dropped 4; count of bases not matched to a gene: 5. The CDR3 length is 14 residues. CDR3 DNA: TGTGCCAGCAGTCCTCGGGACAGGGGTTACGAGCAGTACTTC. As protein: CASSPRDRGYEQYF.

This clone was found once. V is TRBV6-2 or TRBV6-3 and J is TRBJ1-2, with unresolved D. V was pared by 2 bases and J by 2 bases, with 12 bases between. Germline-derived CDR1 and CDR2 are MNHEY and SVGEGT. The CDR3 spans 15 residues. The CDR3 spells CASSYGGSVNYGYTF. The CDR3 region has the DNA TGTGCCAGCAGTTACGGTGGCAGTGTGAACTATGGCTACACCTTC.

The CDR3 reads CASSRTGQDPAFF. CDR3 sequence (DNA): TGTGCCAGCTCACGAACCGGACAGGATCCTGCTTTCTTT. The V call is TRBV18, the J call TRBJ1-1; 7 positions match TRBD1. Germline V gene data show CDR1 as KGHSH and CDR2 as LQKENI. V gave up 4 bases and J gave up 11 bases; unmatched junction bases: 10. This CDR3 has 13 residues.

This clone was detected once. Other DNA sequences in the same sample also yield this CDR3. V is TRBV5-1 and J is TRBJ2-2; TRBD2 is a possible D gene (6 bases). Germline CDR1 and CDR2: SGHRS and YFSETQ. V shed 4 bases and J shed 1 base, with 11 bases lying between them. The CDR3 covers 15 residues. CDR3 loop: CASSLGTQNTGELFF. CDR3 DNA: TGCGCCAGCAGCCTCGGGACTCAGAACACCGGGGAGCTGTTTTTT.

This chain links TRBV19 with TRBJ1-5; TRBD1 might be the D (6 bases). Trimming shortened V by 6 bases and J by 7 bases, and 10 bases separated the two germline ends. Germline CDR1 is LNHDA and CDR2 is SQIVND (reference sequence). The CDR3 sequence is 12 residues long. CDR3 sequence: CASSPGVQPQHF. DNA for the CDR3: TGTGCCAGTAGCCCAGGGGTCCAGCCCCAGCATTTT. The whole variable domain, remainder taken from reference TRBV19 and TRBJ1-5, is DGGITQSPKYLFRKEGQNVTLSCEQNLNHDAMYWYRQDPGQGLRLIYYSQIVNDFQKGDIAEGYSVSREKKESFPLTVTSAQKNPTAFYLCASSPGVQPQHFGDGTRLSIL.

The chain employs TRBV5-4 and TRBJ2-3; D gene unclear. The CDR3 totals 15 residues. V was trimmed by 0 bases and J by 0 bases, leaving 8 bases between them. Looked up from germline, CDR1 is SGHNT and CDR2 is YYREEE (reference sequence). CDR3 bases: TGTGCCAGCAGCTTGGAAGCTTTAAGCACAGATACGCAGTATTTT. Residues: CASSLEALSTDTQYF.

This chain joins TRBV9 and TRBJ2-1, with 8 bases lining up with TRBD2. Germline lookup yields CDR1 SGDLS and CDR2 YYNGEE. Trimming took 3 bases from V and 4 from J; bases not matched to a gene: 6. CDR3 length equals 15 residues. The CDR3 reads CASSGERGIYNEQFF. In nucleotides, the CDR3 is TGTGCCAGCAGCGGAGAGCGGGGGATTTACAATGAGCAGTTCTTC.

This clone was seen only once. CDR3: CATMDSYSNQPQHF. The CDR3 DNA sequence: TGTGCCACCATGGACAGTTATAGCAATCAGCCCCAGCATTTT. V gene TRBV6-5 combines with J gene TRBJ1-5; weak D call: TRBD1 (6 bases). V lost 10 bases, J lost 0 bases, and 13 bases lay in between. CDR3 size: 14 residues. Germline loops: CDR1 MNHEY, CDR2 SVGAGI.

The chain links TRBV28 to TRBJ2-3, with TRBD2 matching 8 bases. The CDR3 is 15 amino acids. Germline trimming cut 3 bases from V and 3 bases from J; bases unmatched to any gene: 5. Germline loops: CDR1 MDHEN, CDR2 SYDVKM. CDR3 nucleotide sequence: TGTGCCAGCAGTTTGCGGGGGGCCTGGACAGATACGCAGTATTTT. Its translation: CASSLRGAWTDTQYF.

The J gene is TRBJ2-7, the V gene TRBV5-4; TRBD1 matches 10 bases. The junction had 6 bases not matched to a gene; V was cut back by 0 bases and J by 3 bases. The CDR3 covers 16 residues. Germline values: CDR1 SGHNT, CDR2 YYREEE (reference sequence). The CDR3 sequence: CASSLAGTGVNYEQYF. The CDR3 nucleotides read TGTGCCAGCAGCTTGGCCGGGACAGGGGTGAACTACGAGCAGTACTTC.

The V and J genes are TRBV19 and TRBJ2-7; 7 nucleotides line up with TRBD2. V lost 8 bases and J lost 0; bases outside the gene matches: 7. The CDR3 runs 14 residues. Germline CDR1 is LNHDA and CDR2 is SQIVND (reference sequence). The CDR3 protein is CASGTSSGSYEQYF. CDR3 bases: TGTGCCAGTGGTACGTCTAGCGGCTCCTACGAGCAGTACTTC.

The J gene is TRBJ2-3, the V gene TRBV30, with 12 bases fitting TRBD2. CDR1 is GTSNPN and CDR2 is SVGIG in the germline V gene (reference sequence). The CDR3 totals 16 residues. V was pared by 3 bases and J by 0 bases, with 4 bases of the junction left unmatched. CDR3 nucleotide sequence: TGTGCCTGGAGCGGACTAGCGGGGACTAGCACAGATACGCAGTATTTT. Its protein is CAWSGLAGTSTDTQYF. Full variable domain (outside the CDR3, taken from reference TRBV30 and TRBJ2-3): SQTIHQWPATLVQPVGSPLSLECTVEGTSNPNLYWYRQAAGRGLQLLFYSVGIGQISSEVPQNLSASRPQDRQFILSSKKLLLSDSGFYLCAWSGLAGTSTDTQYFGPGTRLTVL.

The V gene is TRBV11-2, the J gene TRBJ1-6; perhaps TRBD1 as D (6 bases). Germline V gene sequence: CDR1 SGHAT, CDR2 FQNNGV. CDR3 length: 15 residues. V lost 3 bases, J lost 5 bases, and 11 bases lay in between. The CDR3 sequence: CASSFAYRDNSPLHF. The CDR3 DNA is TGTGCCAGCAGCTTTGCCTACAGGGATAATTCACCCCTCCACTTT.

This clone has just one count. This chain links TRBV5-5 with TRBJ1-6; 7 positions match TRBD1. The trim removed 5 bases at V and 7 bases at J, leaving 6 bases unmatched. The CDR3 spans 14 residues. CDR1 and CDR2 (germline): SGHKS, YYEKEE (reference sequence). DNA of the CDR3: TGTGCCAGCAGTATGGGACAGCCGAATTCACCCCTCCACTTT. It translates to CASSMGQPNSPLHF.

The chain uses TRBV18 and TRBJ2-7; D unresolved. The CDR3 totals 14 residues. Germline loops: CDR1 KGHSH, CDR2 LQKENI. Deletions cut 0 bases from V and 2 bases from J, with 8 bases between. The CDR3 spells CASSPPVNTYEQYF. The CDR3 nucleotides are TGTGCCAGCTCACCACCGGTTAACACCTACGAGCAGTACTTC.